Each of the 6 T cell receptor beta chains below was sequenced from the same sample in a study of response to subunit inactivated influenza vaccine. One entry per CDR3 protein results from TCRdb running MiXCR on the RT-PCR reads. Of a few hundred thousand distinct CDR3 sequences in the sample, over 9% were seen once. The sequencing here drew on non-naive T cells sorted from PBMCs, taken approximately 15 days before vaccination. All receptors derive from a man aged 50 to 60 who received an inactivated influenza vaccine.

The chain links TRBV5-5 to TRBJ2-1; tentative D call: TRBD2 (5 bases). Trimming pared 4 bases from V and 8 bases from J, leaving 10 bases between. The germline V gene has CDR1 SGHKS and CDR2 YYEKEE (reference sequence). This CDR3 has 12 amino acids. As DNA, the CDR3 is TGTGCCAGCAGCACCCCCGGGGATGAGCAGTTCTTC. Its protein is CASSTPGDEQFF.

V and J are TRBV20-1 and TRBJ2-1; D is uncertain. The CDR3 extends over 14 amino acids. The germline V gene has CDR1 DFQATT and CDR2 SNEGSKA (reference sequence). V lost 6 bases to trimming and J lost 2 bases, with 14 bases between them. In DNA form, the CDR3 reads TGCAGTGCAACGACCAGCGTAACCTACAATGAGCAGTTCTTC. Translation: CSATTSVTYNEQFF.

V usage is TRBV10-3 and J usage is TRBJ2-6, with unresolved D. Trimming removed 3 bases from V and 4 bases from J, with 16 bases in between. The germline V gene has CDR1 ENHRY and CDR2 SYGVKD. The CDR3 is 17 residues long. This CDR3 is CAISELSTGSGANVLTF. CDR3 DNA: TGTGCCATCAGTGAATTATCTACCGGTTCCGGGGCCAACGTCCTGACTTTC.

This clonotype was recorded many times. The V gene is TRBV5-4, the J gene TRBJ2-4; D is perhaps TRBD1 (5 bases). The CDR3 is made up of 16 amino acids. V was trimmed by 2 bases and J by 0 bases, leaving 12 bases between them. Germline CDR1 reads SGHNT; CDR2 reads YYREEE (reference sequence). The CDR3 nucleotides are TGTGCCAGCAGCTTAATGACAGAGTTAGCCAAAAACATTCAGTACTTC. This gives the protein CASSLMTELAKNIQYF.

This clonotype was observed once. This rearrangement joins TRBV6-1 to TRBJ2-1; TRBD1 aligns across 9 bases. V lost 4 bases and J lost 0; bases outside the gene matches: 19. CDR3 length: 21 amino acids. Germline loops: CDR1 MNHNS, CDR2 SASEGT. The CDR3 DNA sequence: TGTGCCAGCAGTGTCACATCGAGACAGGGGGTCTCTCCCAGCTCCTACAATGAGCAGTTCTTC. This translates into CASSVTSRQGVSPSSYNEQFF.

In this sample, this clonotype turned up many times. The V call is TRBV18, the J call TRBJ2-1; D unclear. The V gene lost 3 bases and the J gene lost 0 bases, with 3 bases spanning the gap. The CDR3 runs to 13 residues. The germline V gene has CDR1 KGHSH and CDR2 LQKENI. The DNA of the CDR3 is TGTGCCAGCTCACCCTACTCCTACAATGAGCAGTTCTTC. This gives the protein CASSPYSYNEQFF.